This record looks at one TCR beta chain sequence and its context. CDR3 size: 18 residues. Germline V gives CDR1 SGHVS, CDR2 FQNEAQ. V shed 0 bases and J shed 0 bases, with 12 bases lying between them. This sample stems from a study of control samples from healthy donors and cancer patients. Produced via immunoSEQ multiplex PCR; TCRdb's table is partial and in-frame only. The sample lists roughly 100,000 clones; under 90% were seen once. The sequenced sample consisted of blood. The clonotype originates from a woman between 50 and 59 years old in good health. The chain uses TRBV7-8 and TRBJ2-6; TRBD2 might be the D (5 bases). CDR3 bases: TGTGCCAGCAGCTTAGCGAGGGATCAAAGCTCTGGGGCCAACGTCCTGACTTTC. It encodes CASSLARDQSSGANVLTF.